What follows describes a single T cell receptor beta chain. Trimming removed 6 bases from V and 0 bases from J; junction bases left unmatched: 6. The CDR3 sequence is 15 residues long. Germline loops: CDR1 ENHRY, CDR2 SYGVKD. The source of the sample is a study of Graves' ophthalmopathy and Graves' hyperthyroidism. RNA served as the template for amplifying TCR beta CDR3 regions. Second-round multiplex PCR came after a first-round RT-PCR that employed HTBI primers. One entry per CDR3 protein, called by TCRdb with MiXCR from the multiplex PCR reads. The data hold hundreds of thousands of distinct CDR3 sequences, with roughly 39% observed a single time. Moderate-to-severe activity, CAS ≥3, NOSPECS ≥4 and duration under 3 months were recorded for donors with ophthalmopathy. The diagnosis combined clinical symptoms, thyroxine, TRAb, thyroid ultrasound and orbital computed tomography scans. The authors isolated PBMCs from around 10 ml of fresh peripheral blood.

This chain uses TRBV10-3 with TRBJ2-5; 8 bases fit TRBD1. The receptor comes from an adult man with Graves' ophthalmopathy. Sequencing used peripheral blood. CDR3 sequence: CAIRKGTGDQETQYF. CDR3 DNA sequence: TGTGCCATCAGAAAGGGGACAGGAGACCAAGAGACCCAGTACTTC.